This T cell receptor beta chain stems from a study of T cell repertoires in cytomegalovirus infection. Background on the study: Matching HLA type and CMV infection were both indicated by public TCR beta signatures.

This clonotype has more than one count but fewer than ten. The antigen remains undetermined. In TCRdb, the reads were re-called with MiXCR into one record per CDR3 protein. This table holds 550,000 to 700,000 distinct CDR3 sequences, 40% found once. CDR3 length: 14 residues. Germline CDR1 reads SGHTA; CDR2 reads FQGNSA. The trim removed 2 bases at V and 11 bases at J, leaving 10 bases unmatched. The source of this sequence is a human donor in good health (CMV status not recorded). Some clones in this sample may be carry-over from other donors' samples. The sequenced sample was cultured PBMCs, obtained from culture after CMV antigen stimulation. V is TRBV7-2 and J is TRBJ1-1, with 8 bases lining up with TRBD1. The CDR3 sequence is CASSLWWQGAEAFF. The CDR3 DNA follows: TGTGCCAGCAGCTTATGGTGGCAGGGGGCAGAGGCTTTCTTT.